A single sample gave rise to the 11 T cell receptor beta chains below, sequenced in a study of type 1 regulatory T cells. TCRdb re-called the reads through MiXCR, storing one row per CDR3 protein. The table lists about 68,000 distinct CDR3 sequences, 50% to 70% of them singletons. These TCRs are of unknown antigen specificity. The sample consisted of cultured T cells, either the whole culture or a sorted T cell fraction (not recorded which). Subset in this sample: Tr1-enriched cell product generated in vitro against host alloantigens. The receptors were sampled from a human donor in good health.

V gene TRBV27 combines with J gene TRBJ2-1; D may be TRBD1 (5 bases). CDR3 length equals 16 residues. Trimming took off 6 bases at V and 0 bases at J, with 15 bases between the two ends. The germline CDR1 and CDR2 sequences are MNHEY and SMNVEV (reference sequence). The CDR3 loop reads CASSSVGARSYNEQFF. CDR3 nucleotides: TGTGCCAGCAGCTCCGTAGGGGCTCGCTCCTACAATGAGCAGTTCTTC.

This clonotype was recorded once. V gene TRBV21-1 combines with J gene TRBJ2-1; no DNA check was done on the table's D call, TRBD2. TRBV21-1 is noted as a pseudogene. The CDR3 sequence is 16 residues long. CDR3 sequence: CASSAIRLAGEDEQFF. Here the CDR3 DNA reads TGTGCCAGCAGCGCGATTCGACTAGCGGGAGAGGACGAGCAGTTCTTC.

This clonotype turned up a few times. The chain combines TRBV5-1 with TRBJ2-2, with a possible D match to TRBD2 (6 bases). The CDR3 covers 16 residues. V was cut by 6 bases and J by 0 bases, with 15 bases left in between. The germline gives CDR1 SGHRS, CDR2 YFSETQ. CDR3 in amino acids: CASTGAGRTNTGELFF. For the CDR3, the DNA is TGCGCCAGCACGGGAGCTGGGCGAACGAACACCGGGGAGCTGTTTTTT.

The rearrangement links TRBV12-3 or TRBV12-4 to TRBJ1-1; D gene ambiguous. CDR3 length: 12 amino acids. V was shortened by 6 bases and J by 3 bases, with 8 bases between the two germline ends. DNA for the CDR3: TGTGCCAGCAGACTAACAGACACTGAAGCTTTCTTT. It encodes CASRLTDTEAFF.

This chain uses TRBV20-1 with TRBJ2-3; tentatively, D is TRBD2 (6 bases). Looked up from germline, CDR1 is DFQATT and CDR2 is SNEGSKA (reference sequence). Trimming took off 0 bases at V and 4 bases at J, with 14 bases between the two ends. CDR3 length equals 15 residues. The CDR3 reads CSAREGGRGADTQYF. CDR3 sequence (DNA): TGCAGTGCTAGAGAGGGAGGTCGAGGGGCAGATACGCAGTATTTT.

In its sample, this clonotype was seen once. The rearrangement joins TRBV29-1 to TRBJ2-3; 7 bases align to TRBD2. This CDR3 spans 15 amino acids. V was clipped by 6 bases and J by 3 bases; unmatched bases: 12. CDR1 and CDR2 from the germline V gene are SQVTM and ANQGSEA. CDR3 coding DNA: TGCAGCGTCTGGAGTCCGGGAGGAGGGACAGATACGCAGTATTTT. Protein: CSVWSPGGGTDTQYF.

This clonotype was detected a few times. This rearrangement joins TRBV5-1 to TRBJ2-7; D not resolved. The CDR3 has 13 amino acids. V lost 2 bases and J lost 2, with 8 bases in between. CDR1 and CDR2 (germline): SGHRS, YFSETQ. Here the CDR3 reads CASSLMGTYEQYF. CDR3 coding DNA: TGCGCCAGCAGCTTAATGGGTACCTACGAGCAGTACTTC. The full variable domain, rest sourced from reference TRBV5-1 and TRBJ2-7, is KAGVTQTPRYLIKTRGQQVTLSCSPISGHRSVSWYQQTPGQGLQFLFEYFSETQRNKGNFPGRFSGRQFSNSRSEMNVSTLELGDSALYLCASSLMGTYEQYFGPGTRLTVT.

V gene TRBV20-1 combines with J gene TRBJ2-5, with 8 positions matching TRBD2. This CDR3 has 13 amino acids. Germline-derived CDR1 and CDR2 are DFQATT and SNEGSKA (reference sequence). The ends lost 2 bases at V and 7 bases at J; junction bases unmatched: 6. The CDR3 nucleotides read TGCAGTGCTAGACCGGGGGGGAGCGGGACCCAGTACTTC. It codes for CSARPGGSGTQYF.

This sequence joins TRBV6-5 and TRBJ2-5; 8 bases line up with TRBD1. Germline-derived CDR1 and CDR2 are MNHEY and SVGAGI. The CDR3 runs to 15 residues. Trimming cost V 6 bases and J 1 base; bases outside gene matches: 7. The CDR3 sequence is CASRLSGTGQETQYF. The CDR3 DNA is TGTGCCAGCAGATTATCCGGGACAGGCCAAGAGACCCAGTACTTC.

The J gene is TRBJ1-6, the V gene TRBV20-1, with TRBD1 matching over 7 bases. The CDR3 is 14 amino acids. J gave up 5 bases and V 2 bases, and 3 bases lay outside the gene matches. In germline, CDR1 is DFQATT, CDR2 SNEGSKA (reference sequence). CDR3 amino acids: CSARSGQNNSPLHF. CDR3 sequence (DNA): TGCAGTGCTAGATCGGGACAGAATAATTCACCCCTCCACTTT.

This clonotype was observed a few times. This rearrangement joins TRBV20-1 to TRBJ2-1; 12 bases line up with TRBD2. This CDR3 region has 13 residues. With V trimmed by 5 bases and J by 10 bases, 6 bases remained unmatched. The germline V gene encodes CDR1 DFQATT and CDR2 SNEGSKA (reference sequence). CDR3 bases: TGCAGTGCTCCGGGACTAGCGGGTGGCGAGCAGTTCTTC. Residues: CSAPGLAGGEQFF.